This T cell receptor beta chain emerged from a study of cytomegalovirus exposure and HLA in healthy donors. Study-wide points: A later analysis reported that several of the most significant clusters appeared to be linked to common viral pathogens, among them Epstein-Barr virus. In a later analysis, V- and J-gene trimming of beta chains associated with a DCLRE1C missense variant, replicated independently. TCR beta sequences numbering more than 15,000 were associated with HLA alleles at 0.05 false discovery rate in a later analysis. A few V segments could not be told apart, such as TRBV6-2 and TRBV6-3, and were left out.

In regard to this clone: Its specificity is not known.

The CDR3 is 16 residues long. Germline assignment: CDR1 KGHSH and CDR2 LQKENI. V lost 4 bases and J 2 bases, leaving 15 bases between the germline ends. PCR was performed using 60 Vbeta and 13 Jbeta primers. This table comes from immunoSEQ multiplex PCR, and its TCRdb copy is limited to in-frame clones, with some not included. This table lists tens of thousands of clones. J is TRBJ2-1 and V is TRBV18; maybe TRBD1 (5 bases). The receptor comes from a male donor in good health and CMV-seronegative. The sample taken for sequencing was PBMCs. The CDR3 DNA reads TGTGCCAGCTCACGGGGCTCCACCACAACCTACAATGAGCAGTTCTTC. It is translated as CASSRGSTTTYNEQFF.